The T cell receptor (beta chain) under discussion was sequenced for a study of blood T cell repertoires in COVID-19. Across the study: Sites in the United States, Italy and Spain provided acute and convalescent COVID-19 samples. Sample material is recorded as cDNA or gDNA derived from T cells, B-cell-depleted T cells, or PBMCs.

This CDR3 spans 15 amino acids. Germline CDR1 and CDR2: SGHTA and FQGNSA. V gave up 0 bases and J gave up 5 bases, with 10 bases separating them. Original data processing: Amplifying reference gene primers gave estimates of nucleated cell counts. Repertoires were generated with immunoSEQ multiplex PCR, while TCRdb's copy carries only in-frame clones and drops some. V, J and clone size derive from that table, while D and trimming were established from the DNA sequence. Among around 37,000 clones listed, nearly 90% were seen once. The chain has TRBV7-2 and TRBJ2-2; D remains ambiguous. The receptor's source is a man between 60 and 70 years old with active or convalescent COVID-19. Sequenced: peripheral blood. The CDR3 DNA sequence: TGTGCCAGCAGCTTAGCTGGCGTGCGGACCGGGGAGCTGTTTTTT. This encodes CASSLAGVRTGELFF.